This passage covers 30 T cell receptor beta chains from one sample sequenced in a study of cytomegalovirus exposure and HLA in healthy donors. PCR was performed using 60 Vbeta and 13 Jbeta primers. Sequencing was performed with immunoSEQ multiplex PCR; in TCRdb, only in-frame clones are kept and a portion is missing. This sample has around 120,000 clones, with 65% to 80% found just once. Material: PBMCs. These receptors were collected from a woman aged 40 to 50 in good health and CMV-seronegative.

The chain employs TRBV9 and TRBJ2-5, with 10 nucleotides matching TRBD2. The CDR3 length is 15 residues. V shed 3 bases and J 4 bases; nucleotides not matched to a gene: 6. Germline V CDR1 and CDR2: SGDLS, YYNGEE. The CDR3 sequence is CASSGISGGPETQYF. CDR3 sequence (DNA): TGTGCCAGCAGCGGGATTAGCGGGGGGCCAGAGACCCAGTACTTC. Combining the CDR3 with reference TRBV9 and TRBJ2-5 gives the whole variable domain DSGVTQTPKHLITATGQRVTLRCSPRSGDLSVYWYQQSLDQGLQFLIQYYNGEERAKGNILERFSAQQFPDLHSELNLSSLELGDSALYFCASSGISGGPETQYFGPGTRLLVL.

The V and J genes are TRBV2 and TRBJ2-2, with 7 bases matching TRBD1. Germline values: CDR1 SNHLY, CDR2 FYNNEI. Trimming at V came to 6 bases and at J to 0 bases, leaving 4 bases not matched to a gene. This CDR3 is built from 15 residues. The CDR3 sequence: CASSVDRANTGELFF. CDR3 DNA: TGTGCCAGCAGCGTCGACAGGGCGAACACCGGGGAGCTGTTTTTT.

The chain has TRBV30 and TRBJ2-7; weak D call: TRBD1 (6 bases). The germline CDR1 and CDR2 sequences are GTSNPN and SVGIG (reference sequence). V was clipped by 4 bases and J by 0 bases, with 16 bases between them. This CDR3 has 15 amino acids. This CDR3 reads CAWTFWDMGSYEQYF. The CDR3 nucleotides are TGTGCCTGGACCTTCTGGGACATGGGCTCCTACGAGCAGTACTTC.

This clone was counted a few times. The rearrangement uses TRBV6-5 and TRBJ1-2; D ambiguous. The CDR3 is 14 amino acids. Germline lookup yields CDR1 MNHEY and CDR2 SVGAGI. V lost 1 base, J lost 2 bases, and 8 bases lay in between. The CDR3 DNA reads as TGTGCCAGCAGTTACTTAGGACTCAACTATGGCTACACCTTC. Protein sequence: CASSYLGLNYGYTF.

The rearrangement joins TRBV7-8 to TRBJ2-7; the D is unclear. Between the trimmed V and J ends, which lost 5 bases and 2 bases, there was a span of 13 bases. Germline-derived CDR1 and CDR2 are SGHVS and FQNEAQ. CDR3 length: 14 amino acids. DNA for the CDR3: TGTGCCAGCAGCGTAGGACCGACAACCTACGAGCAGTACTTC. Translated, it gives CASSVGPTTYEQYF.

This clone was seen a handful of times. This chain uses TRBV5-1 with TRBJ1-1, with 7 bases aligning to TRBD1. The trim removed 4 bases at V and 11 bases at J, leaving 8 bases unmatched. The CDR3 extends over 12 amino acids. CDR1 is SGHRS, CDR2 YFSETQ, per germline. CDR3 in amino acids: CASSIYRGEAFF. The CDR3 region has the DNA TGCGCCAGCAGCATTTACAGGGGTGAGGCTTTCTTT.

The rearrangement joins TRBV5-4 to TRBJ1-1; 7 bases map to TRBD1. V shed 0 bases and J 10 bases; nucleotides not matched to a gene: 9. The CDR3 contains 14 residues. From germline, CDR1 is SGHNT and CDR2 YYREEE (reference sequence). CDR3 bases: TGTGCCAGCAGCTTGGCGGGAAACAGGGGAGTAGCTTTCTTT. This sequence encodes CASSLAGNRGVAFF. The full variable domain, its missing parts supplied by reference TRBV5-4 and TRBJ1-1, is ETGVTQSPTHLIKTRGQQVTLRCSSQSGHNTVSWYQQALGQGPQFIFQYYREEENGRGNFPPRFSGLQFPNYSSELNVNALELDDSALYLCASSLAGNRGVAFFGQGTRLTVV.

The J gene is TRBJ2-1, the V gene TRBV5-1; maybe TRBD2 (5 bases). V gave up 0 bases and J gave up 4 bases, with 17 bases separating them. The CDR3 spans 17 residues. CDR1 is SGHRS, CDR2 YFSETQ, per germline. The CDR3 nucleotides read TGCGCCAGCAGCTTGGAACCGCTCCGGGAAGTTTACAATGAGCAGTTCTTC. This translates into CASSLEPLREVYNEQFF.

The chain combines TRBV9 with TRBJ2-5, with 7 bases fitting TRBD1. V lost 3 bases, J lost 3 bases, and 8 bases stayed unmatched. The CDR3 length is 15 residues. The germline gives CDR1 SGDLS, CDR2 YYNGEE. The CDR3 is CASSGGGSPKETQYF. The CDR3 DNA is TGTGCCAGCAGCGGAGGGGGCAGTCCGAAAGAGACCCAGTACTTC.

This clone was found once. V and J are TRBV5-5 and TRBJ2-7, with D possibly matching TRBD1 (5 bases). CDR3 size: 16 residues. Deletions cut 2 bases from V and 0 bases from J, with 15 bases between. The germline CDR1 and CDR2 sequences are SGHKS and YYEKEE (reference sequence). CDR3 amino acids: CASSFGAGQSSYEQYF. The DNA of the CDR3 is TGTGCCAGCAGCTTTGGGGCAGGGCAGAGCTCCTACGAGCAGTACTTC.

The table lists this clone with a count of one. The chain combines TRBV7-9 with TRBJ2-4; D uncertain. Germline V lookup: CDR1 SEHNR, CDR2 FQNEAQ (reference sequence). V was trimmed by 3 bases and J by 5 bases, leaving 11 bases between them. The CDR3 has 14 residues. The CDR3 region has the DNA TGTGCCAGCAGCTTCCCTACCAGGCAAAACATTCAGTACTTC. Translated: CASSFPTRQNIQYF.

The V and J genes are TRBV2 and TRBJ1-4; TRBD1 matches 7 bases. The CDR3 is 14 amino acids. The V segment lost 8 bases and the J segment 8 bases; nucleotides outside the gene matches: 11. The germline V gene encodes CDR1 SNHLY and CDR2 FYNNEI. The CDR3 loop reads CASVTGQSYEKLFF. CDR3 nucleotides: TGTGCCAGCGTAACGGGACAGAGCTACGAAAAACTGTTTTTT.

The chain employs TRBV5-1 and TRBJ2-3; 12 bases map to TRBD2. The V gene end was trimmed by 0 bases and the J gene end by 3 bases; junction bases not matched to a gene: 5. Germline values: CDR1 SGHRS, CDR2 YFSETQ. The CDR3 is 17 amino acids. This CDR3 is CASSLDLAGGGTDTQYF. The CDR3 bases are TGCGCCAGCAGCTTGGACCTAGCGGGGGGGGGTACAGATACGCAGTATTTT.

The rearrangement joins TRBV14 to TRBJ2-1; D uncertain. V was shortened by 2 bases and J by 8 bases, with 4 bases between the two germline ends. The CDR3 consists of 11 residues. Germline V gene lookup returns CDR1 SGHDN and CDR2 FVKESK. DNA of the CDR3: TGTGCCAGCAGCCAATTATATGAGCAGTTCTTC. Protein product: CASSQLYEQFF.

This clone was counted a single time. The V call is TRBV19, the J call TRBJ2-2, with D possibly matching TRBD1 (5 bases). V was pared by 6 bases and J by 1 base, with 9 bases between. Germline CDR1 and CDR2: LNHDA and SQIVND (reference sequence). This CDR3 is built from 14 residues. The CDR3 loop reads CASRGPQNTGELFF. In DNA, the CDR3 is TGTGCCAGTAGGGGGCCGCAGAACACCGGGGAGCTGTTTTTT.

The chain couples TRBV20-1 to TRBJ1-1; no reliable D call. Trimming took off 7 bases at V and 1 base at J, with 4 bases between the two ends. Germline V gene lookup returns CDR1 DFQATT and CDR2 SNEGSKA (reference sequence). CDR3 length equals 10 residues. The CDR3 is CSGENTEAFF. The CDR3 coding sequence is TGCAGTGGAGAGAACACTGAAGCTTTCTTT.

This chain connects TRBV5-1 to TRBJ1-2, with TRBD1 matching over 7 bases. The CDR3 loop spans 16 amino acids. Germline V gene data show CDR1 as SGHRS and CDR2 as YFSETQ. J lost 0 bases, V lost 4 bases, and 9 bases had no gene match. The CDR3 nucleotides are TGCGCCAGCAGCCCGACAGGGTACGGCTCTAACTATGGCTACACCTTC. Its translation: CASSPTGYGSNYGYTF.

The chain combines TRBV5-1 with TRBJ2-2, with 10 bases identical to TRBD2. The length of the CDR3 is 16 residues. The germline V gene encodes CDR1 SGHRS and CDR2 YFSETQ. V dropped 2 bases and J dropped 1; count of bases not matched to a gene: 2. The CDR3 bases are TGCGCCAGCAGCTTAGCTAGCGGGAGGAACACCGGGGAGCTGTTTTTT. Residues: CASSLASGRNTGELFF.

This rearrangement joins TRBV19 to TRBJ2-1; the match to TRBD2 covers 11 bases. The germline V gene has CDR1 LNHDA and CDR2 SQIVND (reference sequence). CDR3 length: 15 residues. J gave up 7 bases and V 6 bases, and 8 bases lay outside the gene matches. The chain's CDR3 is CASRSRPSGRNEQFF. CDR3 nucleotide sequence: TGTGCCAGTAGGTCTCGGCCTAGCGGGAGGAATGAGCAGTTCTTC.

This sequence joins TRBV5-1 and TRBJ2-1; TRBD1 is a possible D gene (6 bases). CDR1 and CDR2 from the germline V gene are SGHRS and YFSETQ. The CDR3 totals 15 residues. Trimming took off 4 bases at V and 4 bases at J, with 15 bases between the two ends. The CDR3 reads CASSRPRTEYNEQFF. The DNA for the CDR3 is TGCGCCAGCAGCCGCCCCCGGACAGAGTACAATGAGCAGTTCTTC.

This rearrangement joins TRBV9 to TRBJ1-2, with 7 bases that match TRBD1. Trimming took 4 bases from V and 0 from J; bases not matched to a gene: 6. The CDR3 consists of 15 residues. Germline V gene sequence: CDR1 SGDLS, CDR2 YYNGEE. The CDR3 DNA is TGTGCCAGCAGCAAAGGGGGCGAGCCTAACTATGGCTACACCTTC. Translation gives CASSKGGEPNYGYTF.

V gene TRBV7-6 combines with J gene TRBJ1-1; 7 nucleotides line up with TRBD1. The germline gives CDR1 SGHVS, CDR2 FNYEAQ. The CDR3 extends over 15 amino acids. Trimming at V came to 4 bases and at J to 0 bases, leaving 5 bases not matched to a gene. The DNA for the CDR3 is TGTGCCAGCAGCTCGATGGGACAGATGAACACTGAAGCTTTCTTT. This translates into CASSSMGQMNTEAFF.

The chain couples TRBV5-1 to TRBJ2-1, with 8 positions matching TRBD2. This CDR3 comprises 16 residues. Trimming took 4 bases from V and 6 from J; bases not matched to a gene: 12. Germline V gives CDR1 SGHRS, CDR2 YFSETQ. The CDR3 spells CASSLRTGLARNEQFF. The CDR3 DNA reads TGCGCCAGCAGCCTACGGACCGGACTAGCACGCAATGAGCAGTTCTTC.

The chain carries TRBV5-1 and TRBJ1-2; the match to TRBD1 covers 9 bases. V lost 2 bases, J lost 5 bases, and 7 bases stayed unmatched. The CDR3 length is 15 residues. The germline gives CDR1 SGHRS, CDR2 YFSETQ. In nucleotides, the CDR3 is TGCGCCAGCAGCTTTAGGACAGGGGACTTATATGGCTACACCTTC. The encoded protein is CASSFRTGDLYGYTF.

The V call is TRBV28, the J call TRBJ2-7, with a weak D call TRBD1 (6 bases). The V end lost 6 bases, the J end lost 6 bases, and 18 bases lay between the germline ends. Germline assignment: CDR1 MDHEN and CDR2 SYDVKM. The CDR3 spans 14 residues. In nucleotides, the CDR3 is TGTGCCAGCAGACCGACAGGAGCCCCTCTCGAGCAGTACTTC. It is translated as CASRPTGAPLEQYF.

The chain joins TRBV30 to TRBJ2-1; D remains ambiguous. Germline CDR1 and CDR2: GTSNPN and SVGIG (reference sequence). V lost 0 bases and J 9 bases, leaving 6 bases between the germline ends. This CDR3 has 11 residues. CDR3 loop: CAWSVTFEQFF. In DNA, the CDR3 is TGTGCCTGGAGTGTGACTTTTGAGCAGTTCTTC.

The gene calls are TRBV5-8 and TRBJ2-3, with 13 bases fitting TRBD2. Germline V gene sequence: CDR1 SGHTS, CDR2 YDEGEE. V shed 3 bases and J 6 bases; nucleotides not matched to a gene: 7. This CDR3 region has 16 residues. The chain's CDR3 is CASSSGLAGPRDTQYF. CDR3 sequence (DNA): TGTGCCAGCAGCTCGGGACTAGCGGGACCGCGGGATACGCAGTATTTT.

The table lists this clone with a few counts. CDR3 DNA sequence: TGTGCCAGCAGGGAAGACAGGGGTTCCAAAAACATTCAGTACTTC. This translates into CASREDRGSKNIQYF. The chain employs TRBV27 and TRBJ2-4; 8 nucleotides agree with TRBD1. J was trimmed by 2 bases and V by 6 bases; bases with no gene match: 6. The CDR3 has 15 residues. The germline gives CDR1 MNHEY, CDR2 SMNVEV (reference sequence).

The chain uses TRBV5-6 and TRBJ2-2, with D perhaps TRBD1 (5 bases). The germline gives CDR1 SGHDT, CDR2 YYEEEE. The CDR3 totals 16 residues. V was clipped by 1 base and J by 2 bases, with 12 bases between them. DNA of the CDR3: TGTGCCAGCAGCTTGTCACAGGCGCGAAACACCGGGGAGCTGTTTTTT. Residues: CASSLSQARNTGELFF.

In DNA form, the CDR3 reads TGTGCCAGCAGTACCCCTGGGACAGACTCCTACGAGCAGTACTTC. Translating gives CASSTPGTDSYEQYF. The chain employs TRBV6-5 and TRBJ2-7; TRBD1 aligns across 7 bases. Looked up from germline, CDR1 is MNHEY and CDR2 is SVGAGI. The CDR3 contains 15 residues. V shed 5 bases and J 0 bases; nucleotides not matched to a gene: 7.